This TCR beta chain was profiled in a study of blood T cell repertoires in COVID-19. The method was immunoSEQ multiplex PCR; TCRdb's version includes in-frame clones alone and lacks a portion of them. The table records around 70,000 clones, 70% to 85% of them present only once. CDR1 and CDR2 from the germline V gene are SGHVS and FQNEAQ. CDR3 length equals 14 residues. Trimming at V came to 5 bases and at J to 6 bases, leaving 6 bases not matched to a gene. The sample was peripheral blood. The chain employs TRBV7-8 and TRBJ1-4, with TRBD1 matching 7 bases. The TCR sequence derives from a man aged 60-69 years with acute or convalescent COVID-19. The CDR3 bases are TGTGCCAGCAGCCGAGACAGGGCCGATGAAAAACTGTTTTTT. It is translated as CASSRDRADEKLFF.